This T cell receptor beta chain was profiled in a study of blood T cell repertoires in COVID-19. In the study overall: Samples representing acute and convalescent COVID-19 were sourced from the United States, Italy and Spain. The cDNA or gDNA used as material had been derived from T cells, B-cell-depleted T cells, or PBMCs.

Under the authors' procedure: Reference gene primers were amplified, and this amplification served to estimate nucleated cell counts. Clones were sequenced by immunoSEQ multiplex PCR, and TCRdb holds only the in-frame ones, with some missing. V and J calls and clone size follow that table, whereas D and trimming were derived from the DNA. The table includes about 56,000 clones, less than 90% detected once. The CDR3 has 13 residues. V lost 0 bases, J lost 6 bases, and 7 bases lay in between. Germline V lookup: CDR1 SGDLS, CDR2 YYNGEE. Sequenced: peripheral blood. The clonotype comes from a woman older than 75 with acute or convalescent COVID-19. The genes are TRBV9 and TRBJ1-3; tentative D call: TRBD1 (6 bases). The CDR3 loop reads CASSVDRANTIYF. In DNA form, the CDR3 reads TGTGCCAGCAGCGTAGACAGGGCAAACACCATATATTTT.